These T cell receptor beta chains were read from a single sample in a study of T cell repertoires in cytomegalovirus infection. TCRdb re-called the reads with MiXCR, one entry per CDR3 protein. The sample gives some 920,000 distinct CDR3 sequences, more than 25% of which show up once; about 14% is in the top ten. Their cognate antigens are unknown. The specimen comprised cultured CD8+ T cells from PBMCs, sampled from culture after CMV antigen stimulation. These receptor sequences come from a human donor in good health (CMV status not recorded). Some clones in this sample may be carry-over from other donors' samples. CDR3s include the opening cysteine and the closing phenylalanine or tryptophan. The order of the fields is clone size, J gene, D gene, V gene, CDR3 DNA, CDR3 protein. The D gene is left open where the match is weak. Clone size is not always given. Where it is, it says once, few, many or a class for expanded clones.

>.|TRBJ2-7|.|TRBV12-3/TRBV12-4
TGTGCCAGCAGTTTATCGGGCCCTGCGAGGGAGCAGTACTTC
CASSLSGPAREQYF
>few|TRBJ2-4|TRBD1|TRBV15
TGTGCCACCAGCGAGGGACAGGGAAATACCAAAAACATTCAGTACTTC
CATSEGQGNTKNIQYF
>.|TRBJ2-3|TRBD2|TRBV6-2/TRBV6-3
TGTGCCAGCAGTTCCCAGCGGGGGTTGACGGATACGCAGTATTTT
CASSSQRGLTDTQYF
>.|TRBJ1-1|.|TRBV2
TGTGCCAGCAGAGGGGGAGATATGAACACTGAAGCTTTCTTT
CASRGGDMNTEAFF
>many|TRBJ1-2|.|TRBV12-3/TRBV12-4
TGTGCCAGCAGTCCCGGGATCGCCAACTATGGCTACACCTTC
CASSPGIANYGYTF
>.|TRBJ2-5|.|TRBV10-3
TGTGCCATCAGTGATAGCGGCCAAGAGACCCAGTACTTC
CAISDSGQETQYF
>.|TRBJ2-7|TRBD1|TRBV28
TGTGCCAGCAGTTTCGACCCGGGACAGGGGAACGACTACGAGCAGTACTTC
CASSFDPGQGNDYEQYF
>many|TRBJ1-5|TRBD1|TRBV12-3/TRBV12-4
TGTGCCAGCAGTTTTTCTGGGACAGGGTATCAGCCCCAGCATTTT
CASSFSGTGYQPQHF
>.|TRBJ2-1|TRBD2|TRBV6-6
TGTGCCAGCAGTTACTCGAGCGCGTTGGCGGGGGGCTTGACCTACAATGAGCAGTTCTTC
CASSYSSALAGGLTYNEQFF
>.|TRBJ2-1|.|TRBV6-8
TGTGCCAGCAATCCTGACGGTTCCTACAATGAGCAGTTCTTC
CASNPDGSYNEQFF
>.|TRBJ2-5|TRBD2|TRBV3-1
TGTGCCAGCAGCGCGGAACTAGCGGGGGGGCTGGAGACCCAGTACTTC
CASSAELAGGLETQYF
>.|TRBJ2-5|TRBD2|TRBV14
TGTGCCAGCAGCCAGATACCGGGACTAGCGGTAGAGACCCAGTACTTC
CASSQIPGLAVETQYF
>.|TRBJ1-2|.|TRBV4-1
TGCGCCAGCAGTACTGGGAAAGACTATGGCTACACCTTC
CASSTGKDYGYTF
>.|TRBJ2-5|.|TRBV15
TGTGCCACCAGAGGGGGGGGGTCCGAGACCCAGTACTTC
CATRGGGSETQYF
>many|TRBJ2-5|.|TRBV7-7
TGTGCTAGCAGCCCTTCCAGGGCAGGGAGAGAGACCCAGTACTTC
CASSPSRAGRETQYF
>many|TRBJ2-5|.|TRBV6-1
TGTGCCAGCAGTGAAAGTACCGTCGGGCAAGAGACCCAGTACTTC
CASSESTVGQETQYF
>few|TRBJ1-6|TRBD1|TRBV27
TGTGCCAGCAGCACACTCCCGGGACAGGTTTATTCACCCCTCCACTTT
CASSTLPGQVYSPLHF
>.|TRBJ2-1|TRBD1|TRBV27
TGTGCCAGCAGTACACTTGACAGGGGGCGATACAATGAGCAGTTCTTC
CASSTLDRGRYNEQFF
>few|TRBJ1-2|.|TRBV4-1
TGCGCCAGCAGCCAAGAAGTGGATCCCGGCAATGATGGCTACACCTTC
CASSQEVDPGNDGYTF
>.|TRBJ2-7|TRBD1|TRBV2
TGTGCCAGCAAGGCAGGGGGTGTCTACGAGCAGTACTTC
CASKAGGVYEQYF
>.|TRBJ2-1|TRBD2|TRBV12-3/TRBV12-4
TGTGCCAGCGGAGGAAGGGAGGGTGAGCAGTTCTTC
CASGGREGEQFF
>.|TRBJ2-5|.|TRBV7-8
TGTGTCAGCAGCTTACCCGGGTATGAGACCCAGTACTTC
CVSSLPGYETQYF